The T cell receptor beta chain described here comes from a study of vaccination effects on CD4 cells after COVID-19. Method: immunoSEQ multiplex PCR; TCRdb's copy keeps in-frame clones and lacks some. The sample consists of approximately 25,000 clones, around 63% of them appearing once. Antigen-specific CD4+ T cells were expanded with viral peptide pools in the ViraFEST assay before sequencing. Between days 9 and 11 of culture, CD4+ T cells were separated out. Of the BNT162b2 and mRNA-1273 vaccines, participants received two doses of one or the other. Days 3 and 7 were when half the medium was replaced with IL-2 medium. General study points: In healthy vaccinees, only 1 of 255 vaccine-induced clones cross-reacted with common cold coronaviruses.

CDR3 size: 13 residues. CDR1 and CDR2 from the germline V gene are WNHNN and SYGVQD (reference sequence). Trimming removed 5 bases at V and 5 bases at J, with 12 bases between. About this clone itself: The antigen is unknown.

Source: CD4+ T cells from PBMCs cultured with SARS-CoV-2 spike peptides, taken after COVID-19 vaccination. This TCR came from a human donor who received a COVID-19 vaccine. The chain recombines TRBV10-1 with TRBJ1-2; D is possibly TRBD1 (6 bases). CDR3 coding DNA: TGCGCCAGCAGTCAGGACAGCGTGTATGGCTACACCTTC. It yields the protein CASSQDSVYGYTF.